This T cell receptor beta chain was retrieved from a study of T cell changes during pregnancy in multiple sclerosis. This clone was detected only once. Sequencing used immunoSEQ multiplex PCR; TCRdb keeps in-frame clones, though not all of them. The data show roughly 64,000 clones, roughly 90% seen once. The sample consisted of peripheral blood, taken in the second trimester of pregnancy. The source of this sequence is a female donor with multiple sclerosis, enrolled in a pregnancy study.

Here the CDR3 reads CASSQTLANYGYTF. The CDR3 nucleotides are TGTGCCAGCAGTCAGACACTAGCAAACTATGGCTACACCTTC. This chain links TRBV6-1 with TRBJ1-2; D uncertain. Trimming removed 5 bases from V and 2 bases from J, with 12 bases in between. Germline CDR1 MNHNS, CDR2 SASEGT. This CDR3 is 14 amino acids long.